This is a list of T cell receptor beta chains from one sample in a study of blood T cell repertoires in COVID-19. Assay used: immunoSEQ multiplex PCR; TCRdb lists only in-frame clones, some missing. This table has 250,000 to 300,000 clones, 80% to 90% appearing once. Sequencing used peripheral blood. The source of these receptors is a woman aged 40 to 50 who had recovered from COVID-19. Each CDR3 is given with its conserved first and last residue. Fields, in order: J gene, clone size, D gene, V gene, CDR3 protein, CDR3 DNA. The D gene is left open where the match is weak. Size tells how often a clone was seen (once, few, many) or the class of an expanded clone, and some rows leave it out.

J gene: TRBJ2-2
clone size: NA
D gene: TRBD2
V gene: TRBV7-9
CDR3 protein: CASRPGLANTGELFF
CDR3 DNA: TGTGCCAGCAGGCCGGGACTAGCGAACACCGGGGAGCTGTTTTTT

J gene: TRBJ2-1
clone size: NA
D gene: NA
V gene: TRBV2
CDR3 protein: CAGRTDNEQFF
CDR3 DNA: TGTGCCGGCCGGACTGATAATGAGCAGTTCTTC

J gene: TRBJ2-3
clone size: NA
D gene: NA
V gene: TRBV4-2
CDR3 protein: CASSQRDSDTQYF
CDR3 DNA: TGTGCCAGCAGCCAGAGGGATTCGGATACGCAGTATTTT

J gene: TRBJ1-1
clone size: NA
D gene: NA
V gene: TRBV2
CDR3 protein: CAGNAVGRESEAFF
CDR3 DNA: TGTGCCGGCAACGCCGTGGGGAGGGAGTCTGAAGCTTTCTTT

J gene: TRBJ1-1
clone size: NA
D gene: NA
V gene: TRBV7-2
CDR3 protein: CASSSDSTEAFF
CDR3 DNA: TGTGCCAGCAGCTCGGACAGCACTGAAGCTTTCTTT

J gene: TRBJ1-5
clone size: NA
D gene: NA
V gene: TRBV18
CDR3 protein: CASSGRDQPQHF
CDR3 DNA: TGTGCCAGCTCAGGGAGGGACCAGCCCCAGCATTTT

J gene: TRBJ2-2
clone size: NA
D gene: TRBD2
V gene: TRBV28
CDR3 protein: CASSLASGGTGELFF
CDR3 DNA: TGTGCCAGCAGTTTAGCCAGCGGGGGTACCGGGGAGCTGTTTTTT

J gene: TRBJ1-1
clone size: NA
D gene: NA
V gene: TRBV9
CDR3 protein: CASSPLRGNTEAFF
CDR3 DNA: TGTGCCAGCAGCCCGCTCAGGGGAAACACTGAAGCTTTCTTT

J gene: TRBJ2-2
clone size: NA
D gene: NA
V gene: TRBV7-9
CDR3 protein: CASSLTGEAANTGELFF
CDR3 DNA: TGTGCCAGCAGCTTAACCGGGGAGGCGGCGAACACCGGGGAGCTGTTTTTT

J gene: TRBJ2-3
clone size: NA
D gene: TRBD2
V gene: TRBV2
CDR3 protein: CASSFHRLAGTDTQYF
CDR3 DNA: TGTGCCAGCAGTTTTCACCGACTAGCGGGCACAGATACGCAGTATTTT

J gene: TRBJ2-3
clone size: NA
D gene: TRBD1
V gene: TRBV30
CDR3 protein: CAWSRGIADTQYF
CDR3 DNA: TGTGCCTGGTCCAGGGGGATCGCAGATACGCAGTATTTT

J gene: TRBJ2-1
clone size: NA
D gene: TRBD2
V gene: TRBV25-1
CDR3 protein: CASSEWGGRGHNEQFF
CDR3 DNA: TGTGCCAGCAGTGAATGGGGCGGGAGAGGCCACAATGAGCAGTTCTTC

J gene: TRBJ1-4
clone size: NA
D gene: NA
V gene: TRBV7-9
CDR3 protein: CASSLVQGGEKLFF
CDR3 DNA: TGTGCCAGCAGCTTAGTACAGGGAGGGGAAAAACTGTTTTTT

J gene: TRBJ1-6
clone size: once
D gene: TRBD1
V gene: TRBV6-5
CDR3 protein: CASSYATGAGYSPLHF
CDR3 DNA: TGTGCCAGCAGTTACGCCACAGGGGCAGGGTATTCACCCCTCCACTTT

J gene: TRBJ1-1
clone size: NA
D gene: TRBD1
V gene: TRBV4-3
CDR3 protein: CASSQDALGQGNEAFF
CDR3 DNA: TGCGCCAGCAGCCAAGATGCCCTTGGACAGGGGAATGAAGCTTTCTTT

J gene: TRBJ2-3
clone size: NA
D gene: TRBD2
V gene: TRBV7-9
CDR3 protein: CASSSAPMAGGYRDTQYF
CDR3 DNA: TGTGCCAGCAGCTCCGCCCCCATGGCGGGGGGTTATAGAGATACGCAGTATTTT

J gene: TRBJ2-1
clone size: NA
D gene: TRBD2
V gene: TRBV4-3
CDR3 protein: CASSLLAGGHEQFF
CDR3 DNA: TGCGCCAGCAGCCTACTAGCGGGGGGGCATGAGCAGTTCTTC

J gene: TRBJ2-2
clone size: NA
D gene: NA
V gene: TRBV5-1
CDR3 protein: CASSSNRAGELFF
CDR3 DNA: TGCGCCAGCAGCTCAAACAGGGCCGGGGAGCTGTTTTTT

J gene: TRBJ1-2
clone size: NA
D gene: NA
V gene: TRBV5-6
CDR3 protein: CASSLGDPGPYGYTF
CDR3 DNA: TGTGCCAGCAGCTTAGGAGACCCAGGGCCCTATGGCTACACCTTC

J gene: TRBJ1-3
clone size: once
D gene: TRBD1
V gene: TRBV11-2
CDR3 protein: CASSFGQGAGNTIYF
CDR3 DNA: TGTGCCAGCAGCTTCGGACAGGGGGCCGGAAACACCATATATTTT

J gene: TRBJ2-3
clone size: NA
D gene: NA
V gene: TRBV5-8
CDR3 protein: CASSLRGSTDTQYF
CDR3 DNA: TGTGCCAGCAGCTTAAGGGGGAGCACAGATACGCAGTATTTT

J gene: TRBJ2-7
clone size: NA
D gene: NA
V gene: TRBV4-1
CDR3 protein: CASSQASPLDYEQYF
CDR3 DNA: TGCGCCAGCAGCCAAGCGAGTCCTTTAGACTACGAGCAGTACTTC

J gene: TRBJ1-1
clone size: NA
D gene: TRBD1
V gene: TRBV18
CDR3 protein: CASSRDRGVSEAFF
CDR3 DNA: TGTGCCAGCTCACGGGACAGGGGGGTCTCTGAAGCTTTCTTT

J gene: TRBJ2-3
clone size: NA
D gene: TRBD2
V gene: TRBV18
CDR3 protein: CASSPTGLAGGEQYF
CDR3 DNA: TGTGCCAGCTCACCGACGGGACTAGCGGGGGGAGAGCAGTATTTT

J gene: TRBJ2-3
clone size: NA
D gene: TRBD2
V gene: TRBV6-4
CDR3 protein: CASSATSADTQYF
CDR3 DNA: TGTGCCAGCAGCGCCACTAGCGCAGATACGCAGTATTTT

J gene: TRBJ2-5
clone size: NA
D gene: NA
V gene: TRBV7-2
CDR3 protein: CASRAGPKETQYF
CDR3 DNA: TGTGCCAGCAGGGCGGGACCAAAAGAGACCCAGTACTTC

J gene: TRBJ1-6
clone size: NA
D gene: NA
V gene: TRBV5-1
CDR3 protein: CASSLGTGDNSPLHF
CDR3 DNA: TGCGCCAGCAGCTTGGGTACGGGGGATAATTCACCCCTCCACTTT

J gene: TRBJ1-3
clone size: few
D gene: NA
V gene: TRBV3-1/TRBV3-2
CDR3 protein: CASGGNTIYF
CDR3 DNA: TGTGCCAGCGGCGGAAACACCATATATTTT

J gene: TRBJ2-1
clone size: NA
D gene: TRBD2
V gene: TRBV27
CDR3 protein: CASSPGTSGRSYNEQFF
CDR3 DNA: TGTGCCAGCAGTCCCGGGACTAGCGGGAGGTCCTACAATGAGCAGTTCTTC

J gene: TRBJ1-2
clone size: NA
D gene: NA
V gene: TRBV14
CDR3 protein: CASSQDYFPGGGYTF
CDR3 DNA: TGTGCCAGCAGCCAAGATTATTTTCCCGGAGGTGGCTACACCTTC

J gene: TRBJ1-2
clone size: NA
D gene: NA
V gene: TRBV19
CDR3 protein: CASSIAAPTSGGYTF
CDR3 DNA: TGTGCCAGTAGTATAGCGGCTCCCACGTCGGGTGGCTACACCTTC

J gene: TRBJ1-5
clone size: NA
D gene: NA
V gene: TRBV11-3
CDR3 protein: CASSPGVPVAQHF
CDR3 DNA: TGTGCCAGCAGCCCAGGGGTGCCTGTGGCCCAGCATTTT

J gene: TRBJ2-3
clone size: NA
D gene: NA
V gene: TRBV13
CDR3 protein: CATAQGTTDTQYF
CDR3 DNA: TGTGCCACCGCGCAGGGAACGACAGATACGCAGTATTTT

J gene: TRBJ2-3
clone size: once
D gene: TRBD2
V gene: TRBV29-1
CDR3 protein: CSVTLAGRTDTQYF
CDR3 DNA: TGCAGCGTGACTCTAGCGGGACGCACAGATACGCAGTATTTT

J gene: TRBJ2-6
clone size: NA
D gene: TRBD2
V gene: TRBV7-2
CDR3 protein: CASSLTSGRGSGANVLTF
CDR3 DNA: TGTGCCAGCAGCTTGACTAGCGGGAGGGGGTCGGGGGCCAACGTCCTGACTTTC

J gene: TRBJ2-2
clone size: NA
D gene: TRBD1
V gene: TRBV19
CDR3 protein: CASSHRTGGIGELFF
CDR3 DNA: TGTGCCAGTAGTCACCGGACAGGGGGCATCGGGGAGCTGTTTTTT

J gene: TRBJ1-1
clone size: NA
D gene: NA
V gene: TRBV19
CDR3 protein: CASSIRGSGTEAFF
CDR3 DNA: TGTGCCAGTAGTATAAGGGGGAGTGGGACTGAAGCTTTCTTT

J gene: TRBJ1-1
clone size: NA
D gene: NA
V gene: TRBV24-1
CDR3 protein: CATSERTANTEAFF
CDR3 DNA: TGTGCCACCAGTGAACGGACAGCGAACACTGAAGCTTTCTTT

J gene: TRBJ2-3
clone size: NA
D gene: TRBD2
V gene: TRBV14
CDR3 protein: CASSQLGGSDTQYF
CDR3 DNA: TGTGCCAGCAGCCAGCTGGGAGGGTCAGATACGCAGTATTTT

J gene: TRBJ2-2
clone size: NA
D gene: NA
V gene: TRBV7-9
CDR3 protein: CASSLDTNTGELFF
CDR3 DNA: TGTGCCAGCAGCCTTGACACGAACACCGGGGAGCTGTTTTTT

J gene: TRBJ2-1
clone size: NA
D gene: NA
V gene: TRBV2
CDR3 protein: CATETSSYNEQFF
CDR3 DNA: TGTGCCACTGAGACTAGCTCCTACAATGAGCAGTTCTTC

J gene: TRBJ2-2
clone size: NA
D gene: NA
V gene: TRBV11-3
CDR3 protein: CASSRTGFGELFF
CDR3 DNA: TGTGCCAGCAGCCGCACAGGCTTCGGGGAGCTGTTTTTT

J gene: TRBJ2-3
clone size: NA
D gene: NA
V gene: TRBV20-1
CDR3 protein: CSASLGGAPDTQYF
CDR3 DNA: TGCAGTGCTAGTCTGGGGGGGGCCCCAGATACGCAGTATTTT

J gene: TRBJ2-1
clone size: NA
D gene: TRBD1
V gene: TRBV24-1
CDR3 protein: CATSDPRQGVHNEQFF
CDR3 DNA: TGTGCCACCAGTGATCCCAGACAGGGGGTACACAATGAGCAGTTCTTC

J gene: TRBJ2-4
clone size: once
D gene: NA
V gene: TRBV28
CDR3 protein: CASSGGDVDIQYF
CDR3 DNA: TGTGCCAGCAGTGGCGGGGACGTAGACATTCAGTACTTC

J gene: TRBJ2-7
clone size: once
D gene: TRBD1
V gene: TRBV5-1
CDR3 protein: CASSLDRGQYYEQYF
CDR3 DNA: TGCGCCAGCAGCTTGGACAGGGGCCAATACTACGAGCAGTACTTC

J gene: TRBJ1-2
clone size: NA
D gene: NA
V gene: TRBV2
CDR3 protein: CASSELSYGYTF
CDR3 DNA: TGTGCCAGCAGTGAGCTCAGCTATGGCTACACCTTC

J gene: TRBJ2-1
clone size: NA
D gene: TRBD1
V gene: TRBV19
CDR3 protein: CASSTAQGAQFF
CDR3 DNA: TGTGCCAGTAGCACCGCACAGGGGGCACAGTTCTTC

J gene: TRBJ2-1
clone size: NA
D gene: TRBD2
V gene: TRBV7-9
CDR3 protein: CASSRTTGTSSHNEQFF
CDR3 DNA: TGTGCCAGCAGCCGAACGACCGGGACTAGCTCCCACAATGAGCAGTTCTTC

J gene: TRBJ1-2
clone size: few
D gene: TRBD1
V gene: TRBV24-1
CDR3 protein: CATAGDRGSGYTF
CDR3 DNA: TGTGCCACCGCGGGGGACAGGGGCAGCGGCTACACCTTC

J gene: TRBJ2-3
clone size: NA
D gene: TRBD2
V gene: TRBV6-2/TRBV6-3
CDR3 protein: CASSYPVRRAGATDTQYF
CDR3 DNA: TGTGCCAGCAGTTACCCAGTCAGGCGAGCGGGAGCCACAGATACGCAGTATTTT

J gene: TRBJ2-1
clone size: NA
D gene: TRBD1
V gene: TRBV30
CDR3 protein: CAWSKDRVDEQFF
CDR3 DNA: TGTGCCTGGAGTAAGGACAGGGTGGATGAGCAGTTCTTC

J gene: TRBJ1-5
clone size: NA
D gene: TRBD1
V gene: TRBV28
CDR3 protein: CASTWLGTENQPQHF
CDR3 DNA: TGTGCCAGCACCTGGTTGGGGACAGAGAATCAGCCCCAGCATTTT

J gene: TRBJ2-1
clone size: NA
D gene: NA
V gene: TRBV6-5
CDR3 protein: CATQAEAYNEQFF
CDR3 DNA: TGTGCCACACAGGCCGAAGCCTACAATGAGCAGTTCTTC

J gene: TRBJ1-6
clone size: NA
D gene: TRBD1
V gene: TRBV5-1
CDR3 protein: CASSRETGQSNSPLHF
CDR3 DNA: TGCGCCAGCAGCCGCGAGACGGGACAGTCTAATTCACCCCTCCACTTT

J gene: TRBJ2-5
clone size: NA
D gene: TRBD2
V gene: TRBV3-1/TRBV3-2
CDR3 protein: CASSQDGAGGLGETQYF
CDR3 DNA: TGTGCCAGCAGCCAAGATGGAGCGGGGGGGCTTGGAGAGACCCAGTACTTC

J gene: TRBJ1-1
clone size: NA
D gene: NA
V gene: TRBV18
CDR3 protein: CASSSTTGVNTEAFF
CDR3 DNA: TGTGCCAGCTCATCGACGACAGGAGTGAACACTGAAGCTTTCTTT

J gene: TRBJ2-1
clone size: NA
D gene: TRBD2
V gene: TRBV15
CDR3 protein: CATSRDSLGLGGGSGNEQFF
CDR3 DNA: TGTGCCACCAGCAGAGATTCCCTGGGCTTGGGCGGGGGGTCCGGGAATGAGCAGTTCTTC

J gene: TRBJ2-5
clone size: NA
D gene: NA
V gene: TRBV28
CDR3 protein: CASEEGVGETQYF
CDR3 DNA: TGTGCCAGCGAGGAGGGCGTAGGGGAGACCCAGTACTTC

J gene: TRBJ1-5
clone size: NA
D gene: NA
V gene: TRBV27
CDR3 protein: CASYRVRSFWPQHF
CDR3 DNA: TGTGCCAGCTACAGGGTTAGGAGTTTTTGGCCCCAGCATTTT